This TCR beta chain was captured by sequencing in a study of blood T cell repertoires in COVID-19. Study-level information: Sites across the United States, Italy and Spain contributed samples from acute and convalescent COVID-19.

Each participant's cohort was designated according to participant-reported clinical history. TCRdb's copy holds only in-frame clones and misses some; the assay was immunoSEQ multiplex PCR. The data contain 210,000 or so clones, 65% to 85% of them singletons. A note on this clone: The germline gene is not matched at one end of the junction; a read error may be the cause.

This CDR3 comprises 16 residues. CDR1 and CDR2 (germline): MNHEY, SMNVEV (reference sequence). Sequencing input: PBMCs or T cells enriched from blood (not recorded which). V and J are TRBV27 and TRBJ2-2, with 8 nucleotides matching TRBD1. This TCR was sampled from a woman aged 35 to 49 with acute COVID-19. The CDR3 DNA is TGTGCCAGCAGTTTATACGGCAGGGGGCGTTTCAGGGGAGCTGTTTTT. Translated: CASSLYGRGRFRGAVF.